The clone carrying this TCR beta chain came up a few times. Its specificity is unknown. The Oncomine TCR Beta short-read assay sequenced DNA from cultured CD4+ T cells. Each CDR3 protein gets one entry after TCRdb re-called the PCR reads with MiXCR. The sample includes approximately 4,200 distinct CDR3 sequences, about 20% seen only once; the top ten take 16%. The sample comes from a study of vaccination and CD4 T cells after COVID-19. Study-wide context: Comprising six males and four females, the convalescent participants counted two Hispanic individuals among them.

Documented treatment: approximately nine-day PBMC culture with coronavirus spike peptide pools or control peptides (ViraFEST assay). This CDR3 has 15 residues. This clonotype originated in a human donor who had recovered from COVID-19. Sequencing was done on a sample of CD4+ T cells from blood, cultured in vitro. The chain employs TRBV21-1 and TRBJ2-1. TRBV21-1 corresponds to a pseudogene. The CDR3 sequence: CASILTIHPYNEQFF. The CDR3 coding sequence is TGTGCCAGCATCCTGACCATCCACCCCTACAATGAGCAGTTCTTC.